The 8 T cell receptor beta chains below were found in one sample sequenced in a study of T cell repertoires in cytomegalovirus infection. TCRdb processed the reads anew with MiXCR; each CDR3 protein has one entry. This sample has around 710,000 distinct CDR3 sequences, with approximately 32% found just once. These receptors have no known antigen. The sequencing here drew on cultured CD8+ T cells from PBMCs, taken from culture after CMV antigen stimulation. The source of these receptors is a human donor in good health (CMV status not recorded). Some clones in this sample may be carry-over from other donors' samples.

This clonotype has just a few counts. The CDR3 is CASSQPGQPFSGNTIYF. CDR3 DNA: TGTGCCAGCAGCCAACCGGGACAGCCCTTCTCTGGAAACACCATATATTTT. The J gene is TRBJ1-3, the V gene TRBV5-5; 7 nucleotides agree with TRBD1. Germline V gene sequence: CDR1 SGHKS, CDR2 YYEKEE (reference sequence). This CDR3 has 17 residues. The ends lost 4 bases at V and 0 bases at J; junction bases unmatched: 10. Full variable domain (rest looked up from reference TRBV5-5 and TRBJ1-3): DAGVTQSPTHLIKTRGQQVTLRCSPISGHKSVSWYQQVLGQGPQFIFQYYEKEERGRGNFPDRFSARQFPNYSSELNVNALLLGDSALYLCASSQPGQPFSGNTIYFGEGSWLTVV.

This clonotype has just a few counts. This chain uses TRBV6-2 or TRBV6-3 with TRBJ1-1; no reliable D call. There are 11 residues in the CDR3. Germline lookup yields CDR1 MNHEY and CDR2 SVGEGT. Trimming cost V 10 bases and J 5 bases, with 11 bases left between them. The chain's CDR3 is CATSLRTEAFF. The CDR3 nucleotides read TGTGCCACCTCTTTGAGGACTGAAGCTTTCTTT.

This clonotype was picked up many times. This CDR3 is CASSEARRDQPQHF. The CDR3 nucleotides are TGTGCCAGCAGTGAAGCGCGCAGGGATCAGCCCCAGCATTTT. The rearrangement joins TRBV6-1 to TRBJ1-5, with D perhaps matching TRBD1 (5 bases). Germline CDR1 reads MNHNS; CDR2 reads SASEGT. This CDR3 contains 14 residues. V gave up 0 bases and J gave up 5 bases, with 8 bases separating them.

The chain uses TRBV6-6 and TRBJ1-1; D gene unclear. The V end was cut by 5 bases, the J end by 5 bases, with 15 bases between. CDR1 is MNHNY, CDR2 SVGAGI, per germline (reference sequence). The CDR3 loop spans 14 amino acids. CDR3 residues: CASSELRVETEAFF. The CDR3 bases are TGTGCCAGCAGTGAACTGCGAGTCGAGACTGAAGCTTTCTTT.

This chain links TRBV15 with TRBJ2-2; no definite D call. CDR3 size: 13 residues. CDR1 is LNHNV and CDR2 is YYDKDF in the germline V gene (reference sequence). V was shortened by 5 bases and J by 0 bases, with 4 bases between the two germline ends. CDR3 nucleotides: TGTGCCACCAGCCGGCCGAACACCGGGGAGCTGTTTTTT. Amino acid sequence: CATSRPNTGELFF.

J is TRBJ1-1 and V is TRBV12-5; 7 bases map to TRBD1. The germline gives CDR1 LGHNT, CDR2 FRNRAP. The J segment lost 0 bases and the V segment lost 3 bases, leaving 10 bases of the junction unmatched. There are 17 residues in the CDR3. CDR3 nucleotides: TGTGCTAGTGGTTTCGGGACAGATCTATTCATGAACACTGAAGCTTTCTTT. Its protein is CASGFGTDLFMNTEAFF.

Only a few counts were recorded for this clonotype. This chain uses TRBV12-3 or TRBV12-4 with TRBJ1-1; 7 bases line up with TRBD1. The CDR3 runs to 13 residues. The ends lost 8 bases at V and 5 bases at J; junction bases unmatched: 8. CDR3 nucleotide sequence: TGTGCCAGCTCTAGGAGGGGGCAGACTGAAGCTTTCTTT. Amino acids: CASSRRGQTEAFF.

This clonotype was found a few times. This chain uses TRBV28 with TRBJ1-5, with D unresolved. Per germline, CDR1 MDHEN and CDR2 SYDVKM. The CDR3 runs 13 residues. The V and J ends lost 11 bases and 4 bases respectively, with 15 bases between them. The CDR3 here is CASVAGANQPQHF. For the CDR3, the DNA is TGTGCCTCCGTGGCAGGAGCTAATCAGCCCCAGCATTTT.